The clone carrying this T cell receptor (beta chain) was found once. Its antigen remains unknown. The V segment lost 4 bases and the J segment 4 bases; nucleotides outside the gene matches: 5. The CDR3 spans 14 residues. Germline CDR1 SGHRS, CDR2 YFSETQ. The study sequenced TCR beta in blood CD8+ and CD4+ T cells. Random-hexamer reverse transcription was applied to about 0.45 to 1 ug RNA. Multiplex immunoSEQ PCR targeted 54 Vbeta and 13 Jbeta TCR beta segments. In TCRdb, the immunoSEQ multiplex PCR reads were re-called with MiXCR into one record per CDR3 protein. The table includes 150,000 to 200,000 distinct CDR3 sequences, 75% to 95% detected once. The sample is drawn from a study of CD8 T cells in Susac syndrome. Findings and caveats of the study: By the study's own acknowledgment, its TCR sequencing and HLA analysis included relatively few individuals. Susac syndrome CD4+ T cell repertoires showed no clonal expansion.

The TCR originated in a human donor with Susac syndrome. Sequencing was done on a sample of CD4+ T cells from PBMCs. The rearrangement joins TRBV5-1 to TRBJ2-4; TRBD1 matches at 7 bases. CDR3 amino acids: CASSPGQIKNIQYF. CDR3 sequence (DNA): TGCGCCAGCAGCCCGGGACAGATTAAAAACATTCAGTACTTC.